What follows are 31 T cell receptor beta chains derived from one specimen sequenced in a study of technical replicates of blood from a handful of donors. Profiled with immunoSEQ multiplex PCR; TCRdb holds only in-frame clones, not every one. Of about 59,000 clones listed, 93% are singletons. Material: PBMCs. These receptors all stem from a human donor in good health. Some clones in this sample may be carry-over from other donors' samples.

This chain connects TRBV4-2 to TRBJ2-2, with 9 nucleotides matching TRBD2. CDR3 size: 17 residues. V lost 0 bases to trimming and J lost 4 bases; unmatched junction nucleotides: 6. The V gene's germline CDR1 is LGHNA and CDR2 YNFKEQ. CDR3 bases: TGTGCCAGCAGCCAAGAGGGGGCGGGAGGGCGCACCGGGGAGCTGTTTTTT. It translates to CASSQEGAGGRTGELFF.

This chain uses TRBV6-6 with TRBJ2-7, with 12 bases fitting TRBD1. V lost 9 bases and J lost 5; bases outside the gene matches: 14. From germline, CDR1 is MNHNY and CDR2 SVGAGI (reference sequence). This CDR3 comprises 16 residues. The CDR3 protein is CASRGTGGVRQDEQYF. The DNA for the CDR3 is TGTGCCAGTCGGGGGACAGGGGGCGTTCGGCAGGACGAGCAGTACTTC.

CDR3 protein: CASSVAPADSNEQFF. CDR3 nucleotide sequence: TGTGCCAGCAGCGTAGCCCCGGCAGACTCCAATGAGCAGTTCTTC. The rearrangement joins TRBV9 to TRBJ2-1; D ambiguous. The V end lost 0 bases, the J end lost 6 bases, and 13 bases lay between the germline ends. The germline V gene encodes CDR1 SGDLS and CDR2 YYNGEE. There are 15 residues in the CDR3.

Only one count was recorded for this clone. For the CDR3, the DNA is TGTGCCAGCAGGGCGACCGGGACAGTCTACAATGAGCAGTTCTTC. It is translated as CASRATGTVYNEQFF. The chain has TRBV2 and TRBJ2-1; 7 bases are shared with TRBD1. After removal of 6 bases from V and 3 bases from J, the junction contained 8 bases not matched to a gene. Germline CDR1 is SNHLY and CDR2 is FYNNEI. The CDR3 contains 15 residues.

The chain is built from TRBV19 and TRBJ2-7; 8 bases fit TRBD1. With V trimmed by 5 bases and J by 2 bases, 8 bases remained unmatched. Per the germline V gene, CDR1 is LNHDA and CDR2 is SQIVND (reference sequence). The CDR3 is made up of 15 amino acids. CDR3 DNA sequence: TGTGCCAGTAGTCGTCCGGGACAGGTGACCTACGAGCAGTACTTC. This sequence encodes CASSRPGQVTYEQYF.

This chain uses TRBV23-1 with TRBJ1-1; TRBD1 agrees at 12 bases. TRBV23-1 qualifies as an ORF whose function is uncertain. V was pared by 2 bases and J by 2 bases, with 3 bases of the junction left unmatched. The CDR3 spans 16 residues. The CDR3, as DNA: TGCGCCAGCAGTCAACCGGGGACAGGGGGCAACACTGAAGCTTTCTTT. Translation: CASSQPGTGGNTEAFF.

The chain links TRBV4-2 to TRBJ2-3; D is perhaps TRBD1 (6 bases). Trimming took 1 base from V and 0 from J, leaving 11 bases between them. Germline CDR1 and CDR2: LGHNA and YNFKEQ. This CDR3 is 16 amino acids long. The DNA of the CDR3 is TGTGCCAGCAGCCAAGGGCAGGGGTCTAGCACAGATACGCAGTATTTT. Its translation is CASSQGQGSSTDTQYF.

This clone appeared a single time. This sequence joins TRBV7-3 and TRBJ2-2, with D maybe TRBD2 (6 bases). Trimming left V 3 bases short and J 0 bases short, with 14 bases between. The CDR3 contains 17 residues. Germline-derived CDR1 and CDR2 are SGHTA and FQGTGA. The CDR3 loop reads CASSFSGGHANTGELFF. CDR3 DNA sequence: TGTGCCAGCAGCTTTAGCGGAGGCCACGCGAACACCGGGGAGCTGTTTTTT.

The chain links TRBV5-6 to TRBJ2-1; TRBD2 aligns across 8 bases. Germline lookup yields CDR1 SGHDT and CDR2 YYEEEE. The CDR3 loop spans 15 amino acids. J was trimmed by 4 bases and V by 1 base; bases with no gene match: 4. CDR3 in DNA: TGTGCCAGCAGCTTGCCGGGGGGGCCATACAATGAGCAGTTCTTC. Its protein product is CASSLPGGPYNEQFF.

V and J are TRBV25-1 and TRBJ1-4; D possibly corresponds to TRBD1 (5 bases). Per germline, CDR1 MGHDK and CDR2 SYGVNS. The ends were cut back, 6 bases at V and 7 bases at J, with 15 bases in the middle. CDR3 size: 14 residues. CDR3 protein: CASRMGGAGEKLFF. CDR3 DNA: TGTGCCAGCAGGATGGGAGGGGCTGGTGAAAAACTGTTTTTT.

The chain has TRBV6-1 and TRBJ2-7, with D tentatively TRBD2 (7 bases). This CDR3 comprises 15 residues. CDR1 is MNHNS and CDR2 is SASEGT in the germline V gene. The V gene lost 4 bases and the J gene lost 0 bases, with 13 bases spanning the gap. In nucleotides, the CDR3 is TGTGCCAGCAGTGCCGAGGGGGGGAGCTCCTACGAGCAGTACTTC. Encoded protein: CASSAEGGSSYEQYF.

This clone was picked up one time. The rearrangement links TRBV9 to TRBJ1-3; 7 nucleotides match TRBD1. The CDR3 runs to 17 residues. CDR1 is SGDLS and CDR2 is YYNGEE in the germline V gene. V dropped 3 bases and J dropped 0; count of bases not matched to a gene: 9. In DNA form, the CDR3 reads TGTGCCAGCAGCGGAGAACAGGGGAGAGGCTCTGGAAACACCATATATTTT. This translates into CASSGEQGRGSGNTIYF. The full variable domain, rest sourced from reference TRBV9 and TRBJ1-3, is DSGVTQTPKHLITATGQRVTLRCSPRSGDLSVYWYQQSLDQGLQFLIQYYNGEERAKGNILERFSAQQFPDLHSELNLSSLELGDSALYFCASSGEQGRGSGNTIYFGEGSWLTVV.

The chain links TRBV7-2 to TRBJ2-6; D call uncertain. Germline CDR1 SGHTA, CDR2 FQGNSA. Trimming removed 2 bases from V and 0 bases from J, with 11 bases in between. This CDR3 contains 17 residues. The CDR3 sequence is CASSLQALDSGANVLTF. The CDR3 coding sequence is TGTGCCAGCAGCTTACAGGCCCTCGACTCTGGGGCCAACGTCCTGACTTTC.

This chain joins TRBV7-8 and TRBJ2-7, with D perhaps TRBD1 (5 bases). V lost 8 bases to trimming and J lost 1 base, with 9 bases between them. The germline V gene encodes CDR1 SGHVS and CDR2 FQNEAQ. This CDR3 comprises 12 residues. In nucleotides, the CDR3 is TGTGCCAGCTCCCAGGGTTCCTACGAGCAGTACTTC. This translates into CASSQGSYEQYF.

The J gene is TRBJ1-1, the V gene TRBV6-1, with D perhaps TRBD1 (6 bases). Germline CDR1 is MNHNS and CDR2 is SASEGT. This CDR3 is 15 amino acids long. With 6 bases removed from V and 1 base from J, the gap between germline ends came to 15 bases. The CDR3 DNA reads TGTGCCAGCAGCCGTGGGGACACTCGGAACACTGAAGCTTTCTTT. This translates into CASSRGDTRNTEAFF.

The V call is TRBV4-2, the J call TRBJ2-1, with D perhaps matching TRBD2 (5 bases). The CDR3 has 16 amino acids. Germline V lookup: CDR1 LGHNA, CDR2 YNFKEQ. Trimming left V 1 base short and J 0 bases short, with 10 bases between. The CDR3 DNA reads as TGTGCCAGCAGCCAAGTCCCCCGGGGCTCCTACAATGAGCAGTTCTTC. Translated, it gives CASSQVPRGSYNEQFF.

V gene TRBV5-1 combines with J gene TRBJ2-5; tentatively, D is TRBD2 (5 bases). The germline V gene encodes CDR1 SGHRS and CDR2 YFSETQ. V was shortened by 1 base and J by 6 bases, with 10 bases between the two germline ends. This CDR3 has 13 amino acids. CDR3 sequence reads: CASSLREHQTQYF. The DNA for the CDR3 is TGCGCCAGCAGCTTGCGGGAACACCAGACCCAGTACTTC.

The CDR3 coding sequence is TGCGCCAGCAGCTCGCGGGACAGCTATGGCTACACCTTC. Translated: CASSSRDSYGYTF. The J gene is TRBJ1-2, the V gene TRBV5-1; 7 bases agree with TRBD1. From germline, CDR1 is SGHRS and CDR2 YFSETQ. The V segment lost 3 bases and the J segment 4 bases; nucleotides outside the gene matches: 3. The CDR3 loop spans 13 amino acids.

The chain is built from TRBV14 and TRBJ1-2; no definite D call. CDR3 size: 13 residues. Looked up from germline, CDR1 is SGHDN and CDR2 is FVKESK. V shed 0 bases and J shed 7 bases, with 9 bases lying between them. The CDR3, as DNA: TGTGCCAGCAGCCAAGATTACCGGGGTGGCTACACCTTC. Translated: CASSQDYRGGYTF.

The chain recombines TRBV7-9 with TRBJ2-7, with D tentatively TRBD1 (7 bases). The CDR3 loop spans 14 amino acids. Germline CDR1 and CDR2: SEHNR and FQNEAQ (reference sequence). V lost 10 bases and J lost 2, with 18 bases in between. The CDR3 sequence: CATHSGGTTYEQYF. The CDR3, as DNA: TGTGCCACCCACTCAGGGGGGACGACCTACGAGCAGTACTTC.

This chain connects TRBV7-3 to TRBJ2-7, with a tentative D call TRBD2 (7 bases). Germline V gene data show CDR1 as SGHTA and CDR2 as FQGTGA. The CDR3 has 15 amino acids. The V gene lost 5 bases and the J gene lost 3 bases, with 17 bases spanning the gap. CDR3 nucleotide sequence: TGTGCCAGCAGCCTAGAGGGGGGGCGGAACTACGAGCAGTACTTC. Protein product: CASSLEGGRNYEQYF.

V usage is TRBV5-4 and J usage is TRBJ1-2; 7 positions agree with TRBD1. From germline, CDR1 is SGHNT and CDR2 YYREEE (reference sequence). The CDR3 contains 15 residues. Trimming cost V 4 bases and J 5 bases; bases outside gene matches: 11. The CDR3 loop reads CASSTRQGPLYGYTF. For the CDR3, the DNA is TGTGCCAGCAGCACCCGACAGGGCCCACTTTATGGCTACACCTTC.

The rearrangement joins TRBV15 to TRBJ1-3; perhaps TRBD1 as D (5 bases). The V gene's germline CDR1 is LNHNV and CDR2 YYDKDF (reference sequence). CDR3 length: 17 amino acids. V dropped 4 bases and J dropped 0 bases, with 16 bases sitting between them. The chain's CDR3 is CATSNHGGDSSGNTIYF. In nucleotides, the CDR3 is TGTGCCACCAGCAACCACGGGGGGGACTCCTCTGGAAACACCATATATTTT.

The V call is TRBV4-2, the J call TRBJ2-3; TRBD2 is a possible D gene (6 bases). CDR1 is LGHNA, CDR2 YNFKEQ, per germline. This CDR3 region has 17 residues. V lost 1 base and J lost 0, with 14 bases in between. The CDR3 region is CASSQALGGTSTDTQYF. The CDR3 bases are TGTGCCAGCAGCCAAGCTTTGGGGGGAACTAGCACAGATACGCAGTATTTT.

CDR3 in DNA: TGTGCCACCAGCAGCTCCGGGGTCGTGATTGAAGAGCAGTACTTC. This sequence encodes CATSSSGVVIEEQYF. V usage is TRBV15 and J usage is TRBJ2-7, with D maybe TRBD2 (5 bases). The CDR3 is made up of 15 amino acids. The V and J ends lost 3 bases and 7 bases respectively, with 19 bases between them. Germline V gene data show CDR1 as LNHNV and CDR2 as YYDKDF (reference sequence).

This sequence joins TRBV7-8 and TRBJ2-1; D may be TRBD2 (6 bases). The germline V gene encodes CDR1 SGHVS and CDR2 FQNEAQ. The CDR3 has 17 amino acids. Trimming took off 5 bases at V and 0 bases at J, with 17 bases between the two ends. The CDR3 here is CASSPTAGPSSYNEQFF. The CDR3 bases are TGTGCCAGCAGCCCGACCGCGGGGCCCAGCTCCTACAATGAGCAGTTCTTC.

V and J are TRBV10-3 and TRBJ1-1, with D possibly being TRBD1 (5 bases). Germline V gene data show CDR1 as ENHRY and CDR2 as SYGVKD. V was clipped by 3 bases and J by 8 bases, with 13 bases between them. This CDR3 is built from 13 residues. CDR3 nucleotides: TGTGCCATCAGTGACGTTGAAGGGGCCGAAGCTTTCTTT. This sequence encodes CAISDVEGAEAFF.

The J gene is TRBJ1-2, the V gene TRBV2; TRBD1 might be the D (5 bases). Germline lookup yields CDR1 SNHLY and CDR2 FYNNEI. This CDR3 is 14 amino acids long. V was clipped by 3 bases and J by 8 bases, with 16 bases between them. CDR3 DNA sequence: TGTGCCAGCAGTGATCCTGGGACTCTGGGAGGCTACACCTTC. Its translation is CASSDPGTLGGYTF. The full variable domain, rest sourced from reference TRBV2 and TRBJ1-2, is EPEVTQTPSHQVTQMGQEVILRCVPISNHLYFYWYRQILGQKVEFLVSFYNNEISEKSEIFDDQFSVERPDGSNFTLKIRSTKLEDSAMYFCASSDPGTLGGYTFGSGTRLTVV.

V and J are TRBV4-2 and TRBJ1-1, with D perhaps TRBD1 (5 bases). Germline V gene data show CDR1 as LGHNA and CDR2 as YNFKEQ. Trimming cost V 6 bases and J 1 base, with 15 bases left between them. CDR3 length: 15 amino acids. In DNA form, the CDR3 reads TGTGCCAGCAGACCTCGTTTGCAGGGGAACACTGAAGCTTTCTTT. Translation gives CASRPRLQGNTEAFF.

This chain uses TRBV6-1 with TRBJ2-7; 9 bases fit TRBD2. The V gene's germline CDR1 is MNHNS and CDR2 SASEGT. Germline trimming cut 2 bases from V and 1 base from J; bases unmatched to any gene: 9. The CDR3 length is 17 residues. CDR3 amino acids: CASSEWAIAGVSYEQYF. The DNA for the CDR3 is TGTGCCAGCAGTGAATGGGCTATAGCGGGAGTATCCTACGAGCAGTACTTC.

The CDR3 reads CASRDRGRLPQHF. The CDR3 DNA sequence: TGTGCCAGCAGGGACAGGGGTAGGCTGCCCCAGCATTTT. The V call is TRBV6-4, the J call TRBJ1-5; 9 bases align to TRBD1. This CDR3 region has 13 residues. Germline V CDR1 and CDR2: MRHNA, SNTAGT. V was pared by 6 bases and J by 9 bases, with 6 bases of the junction left unmatched.